This entry concerns a single TCR beta chain. These data come from a study of cytomegalovirus exposure and HLA in healthy donors. Study as a whole: A data release that came early held 75 million to 85 million unique TCRs from HLA-typed donors.

CDR1 and CDR2 (germline): SGHRS, YFSETQ. The CDR3 has 16 amino acids. Between the trimmed V and J ends, which lost 1 base and 1 base, there was a span of 13 bases. PCR primers comprised 60 Vbeta and 13 Jbeta primers. The assay was immunoSEQ multiplex PCR, and TCRdb's table has in-frame clones only and misses some. Its table lists about 58,000 clones. The origin of this receptor is a young woman in good health and CMV-seronegative. The specimen was PBMCs. This sequence joins TRBV5-1 and TRBJ2-3; D is undetermined. The CDR3, as DNA: TGCGCCAGCAGCTTGACTTTAGTCCGGGGCACAGATACGCAGTATTTT. Its translation: CASSLTLVRGTDTQYF.